The 25 T cell receptor beta chains below come from one sample, sequenced in a study of cytotoxic CD8 clonotypes in ibrutinib-treated CLL. Generated by immunoSEQ multiplex PCR, the TCRdb table keeps only in-frame clones and is missing some. This table holds approximately 200,000 clones, 55% to 85% found once. The sequencing used PBMCs, collected after 24 months of ibrutinib treatment. These receptors were obtained from a human donor with chronic lymphocytic leukemia.

This clone has only a few counts. The rearrangement links TRBV10-3 to TRBJ2-7; D remains unclear. The germline V gene encodes CDR1 ENHRY and CDR2 SYGVKD. The CDR3 length is 12 residues. Trimming removed 3 bases at V and 2 bases at J, with 5 bases between. The CDR3 reads CAISESPYEQYF. In nucleotides, the CDR3 is TGTGCCATCAGTGAATCTCCCTACGAGCAGTACTTC.

V and J are TRBV27 and TRBJ2-5; the match to TRBD2 covers 9 bases. CDR1 is MNHEY and CDR2 is SMNVEV in the germline V gene (reference sequence). CDR3 length equals 15 residues. Trimming removed 2 bases from V and 8 bases from J; junction bases left unmatched: 9. CDR3 sequence (DNA): TGTGCCAGCAGTTTAATGCGGGAGGGAAGAGATACCCAGTACTTC. Amino acids: CASSLMREGRDTQYF.

The chain uses TRBV10-1 and TRBJ1-1, with D maybe TRBD1 (5 bases). V was clipped by 0 bases and J by 0 bases, with 8 bases between them. Germline V gene sequence: CDR1 WNHNN, CDR2 SYGVQD (reference sequence). The CDR3 spans 15 residues. Here the CDR3 DNA reads TGCGCCAGCAGTGAGTCGGGGGTCATGAACACTGAAGCTTTCTTT. Translating gives CASSESGVMNTEAFF.

The chain recombines TRBV7-3 with TRBJ2-5; a possible D gene is TRBD1 (6 bases). Germline CDR1 is SGHTA and CDR2 is FQGTGA. The CDR3 is 14 amino acids. The V end was cut by 4 bases, the J end by 7 bases, with 16 bases between. CDR3 in DNA: TGTGCCAGCAGCTACGAAGGGGGTTTCGGGACCCAGTACTTC. Translated: CASSYEGGFGTQYF.

As DNA, the CDR3 is TGTGCCAGTAGTATGTATGGGGCGACGTCCTACGAGCAGTACTTC. Amino acids: CASSMYGATSYEQYF. V is TRBV19 and J is TRBJ2-7, with D tentatively TRBD1 (5 bases). Germline CDR1 is LNHDA and CDR2 is SQIVND (reference sequence). The CDR3 is 15 residues long. V was shortened by 3 bases and J by 1 base, with 13 bases between the two germline ends.

This chain links TRBV5-4 with TRBJ2-1, with 14 bases fitting TRBD2. This CDR3 is 19 amino acids long. J lost 0 bases, V lost 4 bases, and 9 bases had no gene match. The germline V gene has CDR1 SGHNT and CDR2 YYREEE (reference sequence). The CDR3 coding sequence is TGTGCCAGCAGCCCCCTGGGACTAGCGGGAGACCTCTCCTACAATGAGCAGTTCTTC. Protein: CASSPLGLAGDLSYNEQFF.

J is TRBJ1-1 and V is TRBV5-1; TRBD1 matches 8 bases. Germline V CDR1 and CDR2: SGHRS, YFSETQ. Losses at the gene ends were 1 base for V and 4 bases for J; bases not matched to a gene: 3. The CDR3 is made up of 14 amino acids. CDR3 loop: CASSLNRGTTEAFF. The CDR3 nucleotides are TGCGCCAGCAGCTTGAACAGGGGGACCACTGAAGCTTTCTTT.

CDR3 protein: CASSWGLAGAHYNEQFF. In nucleotides, the CDR3 is TGCGCCAGCAGCTGGGGACTAGCGGGAGCCCACTACAATGAGCAGTTCTTC. This chain connects TRBV5-1 to TRBJ2-1; 14 bases line up with TRBD2. Germline V gene lookup returns CDR1 SGHRS and CDR2 YFSETQ. This CDR3 spans 17 amino acids. V dropped 3 bases and J dropped 3; count of bases not matched to a gene: 5.

This chain links TRBV6-4 with TRBJ1-1; 7 nucleotides line up with TRBD1. The germline V gene encodes CDR1 MRHNA and CDR2 SNTAGT. This CDR3 has 14 amino acids. After removal of 6 bases from V and 0 bases from J, the junction contained 4 bases not matched to a gene. The CDR3 is CASRRDSMNTEAFF. The CDR3 bases are TGTGCCAGCAGGCGGGACAGCATGAACACTGAAGCTTTCTTT.

The chain carries TRBV5-1 and TRBJ2-7; D perhaps matches TRBD1 (5 bases). Trimming removed 3 bases at V and 3 bases at J, with 7 bases between. Germline loops: CDR1 SGHRS, CDR2 YFSETQ. This CDR3 is 12 amino acids long. In DNA, the CDR3 is TGCGCCAGCAGCTCGCAGGGCTACGAGCAGTACTTC. This codes for CASSSQGYEQYF. The full variable domain, its missing parts supplied by reference TRBV5-1 and TRBJ2-7, is KAGVTQTPRYLIKTRGQQVTLSCSPISGHRSVSWYQQTPGQGLQFLFEYFSETQRNKGNFPGRFSGRQFSNSRSEMNVSTLELGDSALYLCASSSQGYEQYFGPGTRLTVT.

This rearrangement joins TRBV6-5 to TRBJ2-1; no firm D call. Trimming shortened V by 2 bases and J by 10 bases, and 9 bases separated the two germline ends. From germline, CDR1 is MNHEY and CDR2 SVGAGI. CDR3 size: 12 residues. CDR3 coding DNA: TGTGCCAGCAGTTACCTCGCGGTCGAGCAGTTCTTC. It codes for CASSYLAVEQFF.

V and J are TRBV10-3 and TRBJ1-5; maybe TRBD1 (6 bases). V was clipped by 6 bases and J by 5 bases, with 11 bases between them. The germline gives CDR1 ENHRY, CDR2 SYGVKD. CDR3 size: 13 residues. The CDR3 loop reads CAISQGQYQPQHF. The CDR3 DNA is TGTGCCATCAGCCAAGGACAGTATCAGCCCCAGCATTTT.

The rearrangement links TRBV14 to TRBJ1-1; 7 bases are a match to TRBD1. The CDR3 is made up of 17 amino acids. V lost 4 bases, J lost 1 base, and 12 bases stayed unmatched. Germline loops: CDR1 SGHDN, CDR2 FVKESK. The CDR3 bases are TGTGCCAGCAGCCCTCTTCGACAGGGTGGATGGAACACTGAAGCTTTCTTT. Translated, it gives CASSPLRQGGWNTEAFF.

The V gene is TRBV29-1, the J gene TRBJ2-3; possibly TRBD2 for D (5 bases). This CDR3 spans 13 amino acids. CDR1 and CDR2 from the germline V gene are SQVTM and ANQGSEA. V lost 4 bases, J lost 0 bases, and 8 bases lay in between. CDR3 DNA sequence: TGCAGCGTTGGCGGCGGGAGCACAGATACGCAGTATTTT. It is translated as CSVGGGSTDTQYF.

The V call is TRBV6-5, the J call TRBJ1-2, with D hard to call. CDR3 length equals 14 residues. CDR1 and CDR2 from the germline V gene are MNHEY and SVGAGI. The V and J ends lost 6 bases and 2 bases respectively, with 13 bases between them. DNA of the CDR3: TGTGCCAGCAGATCAACCGGACCCAACTATGGCTACACCTTC. Its protein is CASRSTGPNYGYTF.

CDR3 in DNA: TGTGCCGGCACAGGGGGCGGAGAGACCCAGTACTTC. This codes for CAGTGGGETQYF. The chain couples TRBV30 to TRBJ2-5, with TRBD1 matching 9 bases. The CDR3 is 12 residues long. The germline CDR1 and CDR2 sequences are GTSNPN and SVGIG (reference sequence). With V trimmed by 8 bases and J by 4 bases, 5 bases remained unmatched. Looking up the rest from reference TRBV30 and TRBJ2-5 gives the full variable domain: SQTIHQWPATLVQPVGSPLSLECTVEGTSNPNLYWYRQAAGRGLQLLFYSVGIGQISSEVPQNLSASRPQDRQFILSSKKLLLSDSGFYLCAGTGGGETQYFGPGTRLLVL.

The genes are TRBV19 and TRBJ1-1; possibly TRBD1 for D (5 bases). Germline V gene sequence: CDR1 LNHDA, CDR2 SQIVND (reference sequence). Trimming shortened V by 2 bases and J by 4 bases, and 11 bases separated the two germline ends. The CDR3 is made up of 14 amino acids. The CDR3 DNA reads as TGTGCCAGTAGTATACAGGGAACCGGCACTGAAGCTTTCTTT. Translation gives CASSIQGTGTEAFF.

This clone has just a few counts. This chain connects TRBV21-1 to TRBJ2-5; the table's D call, TRBD1, has no DNA check behind it. TRBV21-1 is classified as a pseudogene. The CDR3 is 19 residues long. CDR3 nucleotides: TGTGCCAGCAGCAAAGGGTGGGACAGGGGGGAAATGTACGGAGAGACCCAGTACTTC. Its protein is CASSKGWDRGEMYGETQYF.

CDR3 amino acids: CASSLDTTYEQYF. CDR3 bases: TGTGCCAGCAGCCTGGACACCACCTACGAGCAGTACTTC. V is TRBV7-9 and J is TRBJ2-7, with D maybe TRBD1 (5 bases). Trimming took 5 bases from V and 2 from J, leaving 10 bases between them. Germline V gene sequence: CDR1 SEHNR, CDR2 FQNEAQ (reference sequence). The CDR3 covers 13 residues.

The V and J genes are TRBV6-1 and TRBJ1-2; D ambiguous. CDR1 is MNHNS and CDR2 is SASEGT in the germline V gene. The CDR3 totals 13 residues. V was shortened by 6 bases and J by 4 bases, with 12 bases between the two germline ends. In DNA form, the CDR3 reads TGTGCCAGCAGCTACGGGTCAGGCTATGGCTACACCTTC. It yields the protein CASSYGSGYGYTF.

This clone was recorded a few times. This chain links TRBV11-2 with TRBJ2-1, with D uncertain. The ends were cut back, 8 bases at V and 9 bases at J, with 14 bases in the middle. Germline CDR1 reads SGHAT; CDR2 reads FQNNGV. This CDR3 is 12 amino acids long. Written as DNA, the CDR3 is TGTGCCAGCGGGATCCCCACGGGTGAGCAGTTCTTC. Its protein product is CASGIPTGEQFF.

V usage is TRBV5-1 and J usage is TRBJ2-1; D is possibly TRBD1 (5 bases). The CDR3 loop spans 14 amino acids. The V gene lost 4 bases and the J gene lost 5 bases, with 13 bases spanning the gap. Germline V lookup: CDR1 SGHRS, CDR2 YFSETQ. CDR3 in amino acids: CASSQDAGNNEQFF. For the CDR3, the DNA is TGCGCCAGCAGCCAAGACGCAGGGAACAATGAGCAGTTCTTC. The full variable domain, completed using reference TRBV5-1 and TRBJ2-1, is KAGVTQTPRYLIKTRGQQVTLSCSPISGHRSVSWYQQTPGQGLQFLFEYFSETQRNKGNFPGRFSGRQFSNSRSEMNVSTLELGDSALYLCASSQDAGNNEQFFGPGTRLTVL.

The chain joins TRBV18 to TRBJ2-7; D is unclear. The germline V gene encodes CDR1 KGHSH and CDR2 LQKENI. The CDR3 length is 14 residues. V was shortened by 3 bases and J by 5 bases, with 14 bases between the two germline ends. This CDR3 is CASSPAGQYHEQYF. CDR3 nucleotide sequence: TGTGCCAGCTCACCGGCAGGTCAGTACCACGAGCAGTACTTC. The whole variable domain, filled in from reference TRBV18 and TRBJ2-7, reads NAGVMQNPRHLVRRRGQEARLRCSPMKGHSHVYWYRQLPEEGLKFMVYLQKENIIDESGMPKERFSAEFPKEGPSILRIQQVVRGDSAAYFCASSPAGQYHEQYFGPGTRLTVT.

The chain carries TRBV7-2 and TRBJ1-4; D is undetermined. Trimming removed 1 base from V and 2 bases from J, with 14 bases in between. The CDR3 covers 17 residues. CDR1 and CDR2 from the germline V gene are SGHTA and FQGNSA. DNA for the CDR3: TGTGCCAGCAGCTTAGTTCGGGGAGTGATGACTAATGAAAAACTGTTTTTT. Translating gives CASSLVRGVMTNEKLFF.

The J gene is TRBJ2-7, the V gene TRBV29-1; 14 positions match TRBD2. Germline CDR1 is SQVTM and CDR2 is ANQGSEA. This CDR3 region has 15 residues. V trimming: 7 bases; J trimming: 8 bases; junction bases outside the gene matches: 13. CDR3 nucleotides: TGCAGCGCCCTGGTGACGACTAGCGGGAGGGCAAAGCAGTACTTC. It yields the protein CSALVTTSGRAKQYF.